One sample yielded the 31 T cell receptor beta chains listed below, sequenced in a study of OX40 agonist ivuxolimab in advanced cancers. Profiling relied on immunoSEQ multiplex PCR, and the TCRdb table lists in-frame clones only, not all of them. The table has roughly 63,000 clones, more than 80% seen once; the top ten hold under 14%. Sequences were derived from CD4+ or CD8+ T cells sorted from blood, sampled in a trial of the OX40 agonist ivuxolimab. The source of these receptors is an adult with an advanced solid tumor such as melanoma, head and neck, liver or kidney cancer.

The rearrangement joins TRBV19 to TRBJ2-1; 9 nucleotides agree with TRBD2. V lost 8 bases, J lost 7 bases, and 15 bases stayed unmatched. Germline loops: CDR1 LNHDA, CDR2 SQIVND (reference sequence). The CDR3 covers 16 residues. The CDR3 coding sequence is TGTGCCAGTGCGTTCGAGGCGGGGGGGTGGATTAATGAGCAGTTCTTC. Its translation is CASAFEAGGWINEQFF. Full variable domain (outside the CDR3, taken from reference TRBV19 and TRBJ2-1): DGGITQSPKYLFRKEGQNVTLSCEQNLNHDAMYWYRQDPGQGLRLIYYSQIVNDFQKGDIAEGYSVSREKKESFPLTVTSAQKNPTAFYLCASAFEAGGWINEQFFGPGTRLTVL.

The genes are TRBV28 and TRBJ2-5; a possible D gene is TRBD1 (6 bases). V was shortened by 6 bases and J by 1 base, with 15 bases between the two germline ends. Looked up from germline, CDR1 is MDHEN and CDR2 is SYDVKM. This CDR3 has 15 amino acids. The CDR3 sequence is CASSSHGTSQETQYF. The DNA of the CDR3 is TGTGCCAGCAGCTCCCACGGGACATCCCAAGAGACCCAGTACTTC.

The DNA of the CDR3 is TGCAGCTCCACCGGGACGCAGGGAGTAGATACGCAGTATTTT. Encoded protein: CSSTGTQGVDTQYF. This chain uses TRBV29-1 with TRBJ2-3; TRBD1 or TRBD2 may be the D gene (5 bases each). The V end was cut by 8 bases, the J end by 5 bases, with 20 bases between. This CDR3 has 14 residues. Per germline, CDR1 SQVTM and CDR2 ANQGSEA.

V is TRBV6-5 and J is TRBJ1-4, with D hard to call. CDR1 and CDR2 from the germline V gene are MNHEY and SVGAGI. The CDR3 loop spans 15 amino acids. V dropped 0 bases and J dropped 10 bases, with 15 bases sitting between them. CDR3 residues: CASSYSYIRGVKLFF. In DNA, the CDR3 is TGTGCCAGCAGTTACTCCTACATCCGGGGTGTAAAACTGTTTTTT.

The chain carries TRBV5-1 and TRBJ2-2; D remains unclear. The CDR3 contains 15 residues. V was pared by 0 bases and J by 3 bases, with 9 bases between. CDR1 is SGHRS, CDR2 YFSETQ, per germline. The CDR3 DNA sequence: TGCGCCAGCAGCTTGGCCGCTCTCGACACCGGGGAGCTGTTTTTT. Translating gives CASSLAALDTGELFF.

The chain has TRBV5-6 and TRBJ2-7, with 9 bases aligning to TRBD1. There are 16 residues in the CDR3. Germline V gives CDR1 SGHDT, CDR2 YYEEEE. The V gene end was trimmed by 4 bases and the J gene end by 5 bases; junction bases not matched to a gene: 13. CDR3 coding DNA: TGTGCCAGCAGCCTGGACCAGGGGACAGGGATCAACGAGCAGTACTTC. The encoded protein is CASSLDQGTGINEQYF.

The genes are TRBV4-2 and TRBJ2-1; 10 positions agree with TRBD2. Unmatched junction bases numbered 10, after V lost 4 bases and J lost 10 bases. The CDR3 runs to 15 residues. Germline V lookup: CDR1 LGHNA, CDR2 YNFKEQ. CDR3 amino acids: CASSLGSGGAGEQFF. The DNA for the CDR3 is TGTGCCAGCAGCCTGGGGAGCGGGGGGGCTGGAGAGCAGTTCTTC.

This clone was detected once. The chain recombines TRBV4-1 with TRBJ2-7, with TRBD1 matching 7 bases. The V segment lost 5 bases and the J segment 2 bases; nucleotides outside the gene matches: 9. CDR3 length: 15 residues. Germline-derived CDR1 and CDR2 are MGHRA and YSYEKL. The CDR3 nucleotides read TGCGCCAGCAGCTCATTGACAGGGTATACCTACGAGCAGTACTTC. It yields the protein CASSSLTGYTYEQYF.

A single count supports this clone. V usage is TRBV5-1 and J usage is TRBJ2-3; D perhaps matches TRBD1 (5 bases). CDR1 and CDR2 from the germline V gene are SGHRS and YFSETQ. V lost 4 bases and J lost 4, with 13 bases in between. The CDR3 extends over 14 amino acids. CDR3 DNA sequence: TGCGCCAGCAGCCCCGATTCAGGGCCAGATACGCAGTATTTT. Translation: CASSPDSGPDTQYF.

The chain has TRBV5-1 and TRBJ1-5; 10 bases are shared with TRBD1. Germline-derived CDR1 and CDR2 are SGHRS and YFSETQ. Losses at the gene ends were 7 bases for V and 5 bases for J; bases not matched to a gene: 9. The CDR3 extends over 15 amino acids. The CDR3 DNA is TGCGCCAGCTCCTGGACAGGGGGTAGAGATCAGCCCCAGCATTTT. Its protein product is CASSWTGGRDQPQHF.

The chain is built from TRBV5-1 and TRBJ1-4; D is ambiguous. With 5 bases removed from V and 3 bases from J, the gap between germline ends came to 11 bases. Germline V gene data show CDR1 as SGHRS and CDR2 as YFSETQ. This CDR3 is built from 14 residues. CDR3 residues: CASRSSQSNEKLFF. DNA for the CDR3: TGCGCCAGCAGATCGAGTCAGTCTAATGAAAAACTGTTTTTT.

V and J are TRBV6-6 and TRBJ2-6, with TRBD1 identical over 9 bases. The J segment lost 4 bases and the V segment lost 5 bases, leaving 6 bases of the junction unmatched. The CDR3 is 16 amino acids. CDR1 and CDR2 (germline): MNHNY, SVGAGI (reference sequence). CDR3 DNA sequence: TGTGCCAGCAGTCAACAGGGGGCGCCCGGGGCCAACGTCCTGACTTTC. This translates into CASSQQGAPGANVLTF.

The chain has TRBV10-1 and TRBJ1-5; the D is unclear. Germline-derived CDR1 and CDR2 are WNHNN and SYGVQD (reference sequence). The CDR3 runs to 15 residues. The V end lost 3 bases, the J end lost 0 bases, and 9 bases lay between the germline ends. Here the CDR3 reads CASSDNSHSNQPQHF. The CDR3 bases are TGCGCCAGCAGTGATAACAGTCATAGCAATCAGCCCCAGCATTTT.

The chain has TRBV5-1 and TRBJ1-2; D possibly corresponds to TRBD1 (6 bases). The germline V gene has CDR1 SGHRS and CDR2 YFSETQ. This CDR3 spans 16 amino acids. The germline V and J ends were trimmed by 4 bases and 1 base, with 17 bases remaining between them. The CDR3, as DNA: TGCGCCAGCAGCCTGGGGGCAAAGTTCCTTAACTATGGCTACACCTTC. Amino acids: CASSLGAKFLNYGYTF. Based on the CDR3 plus reference TRBV5-1 and TRBJ1-2, the full variable domain is KAGVTQTPRYLIKTRGQQVTLSCSPISGHRSVSWYQQTPGQGLQFLFEYFSETQRNKGNFPGRFSGRQFSNSRSEMNVSTLELGDSALYLCASSLGAKFLNYGYTFGSGTRLTVV.

Concerning this clone: The germline gene is not matched at one end of the junction; a read error may be the cause. The V call is TRBV7-7, the J call TRBJ2-3, with 8 positions matching TRBD2. The germline V gene has CDR1 SSHAT and CDR2 FNYEAQ (reference sequence). The CDR3 has 15 amino acids. CDR3 residues: CASSPTGGRTDTQYF. CDR3 sequence (DNA): TGTGCTAGCAGCCCAACGGGGGGGCGCACAGATACGCAGTATTTT.

The V gene is TRBV19, the J gene TRBJ1-5; D not resolved. Between the trimmed V and J ends, which lost 3 bases and 0 bases, there was a span of 6 bases. The CDR3 contains 14 residues. Germline V gene sequence: CDR1 LNHDA, CDR2 SQIVND (reference sequence). CDR3 region: CASSIRDSNQPQHF. CDR3 nucleotides: TGTGCCAGTAGTATCCGGGATAGCAATCAGCCCCAGCATTTT. Filled out from reference TRBV19 and TRBJ1-5, the complete variable domain reads DGGITQSPKYLFRKEGQNVTLSCEQNLNHDAMYWYRQDPGQGLRLIYYSQIVNDFQKGDIAEGYSVSREKKESFPLTVTSAQKNPTAFYLCASSIRDSNQPQHFGDGTRLSIL.

V gene TRBV7-3 combines with J gene TRBJ2-7; D is ambiguous. V was cut by 2 bases and J by 6 bases, with 14 bases left in between. Per germline, CDR1 SGHTA and CDR2 FQGTGA. CDR3 length equals 14 residues. The CDR3 loop reads CASSLGNTGVEQYF. Written as DNA, the CDR3 is TGTGCCAGCAGCTTAGGGAACACGGGCGTCGAGCAGTACTTC.

This chain's CDR3 is CAISELSGSYNEQFF. As DNA, the CDR3 is TGTGCCATCAGTGAATTATCGGGGTCCTACAATGAGCAGTTCTTC. The chain carries TRBV10-3 and TRBJ2-1, with D maybe TRBD2 (5 bases). CDR1 ENHRY and CDR2 SYGVKD come from the germline V gene. V lost 3 bases and J lost 1, with 10 bases in between. CDR3 length: 15 residues.

The V and J genes are TRBV10-3 and TRBJ1-1, with D hard to call. Germline V gene lookup returns CDR1 ENHRY and CDR2 SYGVKD. V gave up 10 bases and J gave up 1 base, with 13 bases separating them. CDR3 size: 13 residues. CDR3 DNA: TGTGCCACAGAAGTTAGACCGAACACTGAAGCTTTCTTT. It codes for CATEVRPNTEAFF.

J is TRBJ2-2 and V is TRBV11-2; D not resolved. V gave up 1 base and J gave up 5 bases, with 5 bases separating them. The germline CDR1 and CDR2 sequences are SGHAT and FQNNGV. The length of the CDR3 is 13 residues. The CDR3 region is CASSLVVTGELFF. The CDR3 DNA reads TGTGCCAGCAGCTTAGTAGTAACCGGGGAGCTGTTTTTT.

The chain has TRBV25-1 and TRBJ1-2; 7 bases fit TRBD1. V was pared by 7 bases and J by 0 bases, with 8 bases of the junction left unmatched. Germline V gene lookup returns CDR1 MGHDK and CDR2 SYGVNS. CDR3 length: 15 amino acids. CDR3 sequence: CASTTGTDANYGYTF. The CDR3 DNA follows: TGTGCCAGCACCACCGGGACAGATGCTAACTATGGCTACACCTTC.

The chain uses TRBV13 and TRBJ2-3, with D perhaps matching TRBD2 (5 bases). This CDR3 spans 13 amino acids. Germline values: CDR1 PRHDT, CDR2 FYEKMQ (reference sequence). Trimming cost V 2 bases and J 5 bases, with 8 bases left between them. The CDR3 DNA follows: TGTGCCAGCAGCTTAAAACGGGGAGATACGCAGTATTTT. This codes for CASSLKRGDTQYF.

The chain carries TRBV7-9 and TRBJ2-3; D perhaps matches TRBD1 (6 bases). Looked up from germline, CDR1 is SEHNR and CDR2 is FQNEAQ (reference sequence). V was pared by 3 bases and J by 4 bases, with 8 bases between. The CDR3 is made up of 13 amino acids. The CDR3 DNA reads as TGTGCCAGCAGCTTTAGGGGGTCAGATACGCAGTATTTT. Amino acids: CASSFRGSDTQYF.

The rearrangement links TRBV29-1 to TRBJ2-1; the D gene is possibly TRBD1 (5 bases). Germline CDR1 reads SQVTM; CDR2 reads ANQGSEA. V lost 3 bases and J 5 bases, leaving 11 bases between the germline ends. This CDR3 has 13 residues. In DNA, the CDR3 is TGCAGCGTTGACAGGGAAGTTAACAATGAGCAGTTCTTC. Translated, it gives CSVDREVNNEQFF.

The chain combines TRBV28 with TRBJ2-3, with D possibly matching TRBD1 (5 bases). The CDR3 is made up of 15 amino acids. Trimming removed 0 bases at V and 4 bases at J, with 11 bases between. Germline values: CDR1 MDHEN, CDR2 SYDVKM. The CDR3 is CASSLWSGRADTQYF. The CDR3 nucleotides are TGTGCCAGCAGTTTATGGTCAGGGCGAGCAGATACGCAGTATTTT.

This clone has only one observation. The chain couples TRBV5-6 to TRBJ2-5, with D possibly being TRBD1 or TRBD2 (5 bases each). This CDR3 region has 13 residues. Germline lookup yields CDR1 SGHDT and CDR2 YYEEEE. The ends were cut back, 4 bases at V and 2 bases at J, with 9 bases in the middle. The CDR3 sequence: CASSPGTQETQYF. CDR3 sequence (DNA): TGTGCCAGCAGCCCCGGGACGCAAGAGACCCAGTACTTC.

The V and J genes are TRBV7-9 and TRBJ2-3; D ambiguous. The ends were cut back, 2 bases at V and 1 base at J, with 4 bases in the middle. The length of the CDR3 is 13 residues. The germline V gene encodes CDR1 SEHNR and CDR2 FQNEAQ (reference sequence). The CDR3: CASSLKGTDTQYF. In DNA, the CDR3 is TGTGCCAGCAGCTTAAAGGGCACAGATACGCAGTATTTT.

This chain joins TRBV11-2 and TRBJ2-3, with D uncertain. The ends were cut back, 5 bases at V and 7 bases at J, with 16 bases in the middle. Germline V lookup: CDR1 SGHAT, CDR2 FQNNGV. The CDR3 has 14 amino acids. This chain's CDR3 is CASSTLRGRNTQYF. The CDR3 DNA reads as TGTGCCAGCAGCACCCTCCGAGGTCGAAATACGCAGTATTTT.

Regarding this clone: Different DNA sequences within this sample yield the same CDR3. The V call is TRBV10-3, the J call TRBJ1-1; D gene unclear. Germline CDR1 is ENHRY and CDR2 is SYGVKD. V lost 3 bases, J lost 0 bases, and 8 bases lay in between. The CDR3 totals 14 residues. The CDR3 protein is CAISDPTVNTEAFF. Here the CDR3 DNA reads TGTGCCATCAGTGATCCCACGGTGAACACTGAAGCTTTCTTT.

The sample holds one count of this clone. V usage is TRBV5-1 and J usage is TRBJ2-5, with D hard to call. The J call may be incorrect, as the DNA end agrees better with TRBJ2-7. CDR1 and CDR2 from the germline V gene are SGHRS and YFSETQ. The CDR3 covers 13 residues. CDR3 amino acids: CASRDLLSYEQYF. CDR3 sequence (DNA): TGCGCCAGCAGGGACCTACTCTCCTACGAGCAGTACTTC.

Of note for this clone: At one of its ends the junction is not consistent with the germline gene, which may arise from a read error. The chain joins TRBV2 to TRBJ1-2; D is possibly TRBD1 (5 bases). CDR3 length: 16 amino acids. Per the germline V gene, CDR1 is SNHLY and CDR2 is FYNNEI. The CDR3 coding sequence is TGTGCCAGCAGTGAAGCGAGGCAGGGTGTCTCGAGAGGCTACATCTTC. Protein sequence: CASSEARQGVSRGYIF.